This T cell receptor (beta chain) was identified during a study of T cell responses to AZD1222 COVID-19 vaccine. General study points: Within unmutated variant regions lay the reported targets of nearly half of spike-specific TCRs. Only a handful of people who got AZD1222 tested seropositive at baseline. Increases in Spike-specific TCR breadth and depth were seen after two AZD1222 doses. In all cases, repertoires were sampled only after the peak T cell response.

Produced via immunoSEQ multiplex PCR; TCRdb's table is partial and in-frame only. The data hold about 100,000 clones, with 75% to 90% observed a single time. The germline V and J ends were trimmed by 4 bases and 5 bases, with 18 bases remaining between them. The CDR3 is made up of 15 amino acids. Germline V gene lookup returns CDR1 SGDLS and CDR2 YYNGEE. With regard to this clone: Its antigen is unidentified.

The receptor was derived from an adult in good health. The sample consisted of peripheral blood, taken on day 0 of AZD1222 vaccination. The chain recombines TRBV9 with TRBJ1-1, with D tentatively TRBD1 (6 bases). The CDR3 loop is CASSTEGEGWTEAFF. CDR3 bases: TGTGCCAGCAGCACAGAGGGGGAGGGTTGGACTGAAGCTTTCTTT.